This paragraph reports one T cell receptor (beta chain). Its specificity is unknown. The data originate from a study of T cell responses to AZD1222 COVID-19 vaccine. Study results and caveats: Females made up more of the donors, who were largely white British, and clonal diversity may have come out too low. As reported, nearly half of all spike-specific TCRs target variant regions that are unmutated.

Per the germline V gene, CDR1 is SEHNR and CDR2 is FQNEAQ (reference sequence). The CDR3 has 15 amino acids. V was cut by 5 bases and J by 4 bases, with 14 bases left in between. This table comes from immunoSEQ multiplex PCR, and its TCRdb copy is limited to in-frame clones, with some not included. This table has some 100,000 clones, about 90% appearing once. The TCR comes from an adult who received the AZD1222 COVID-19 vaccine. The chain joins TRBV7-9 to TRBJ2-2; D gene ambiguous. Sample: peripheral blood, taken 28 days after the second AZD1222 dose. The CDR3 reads CASSPLLGITGELFF. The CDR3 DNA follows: TGTGCCAGCAGCCCCCTCCTAGGTATCACCGGGGAGCTGTTTTTT.